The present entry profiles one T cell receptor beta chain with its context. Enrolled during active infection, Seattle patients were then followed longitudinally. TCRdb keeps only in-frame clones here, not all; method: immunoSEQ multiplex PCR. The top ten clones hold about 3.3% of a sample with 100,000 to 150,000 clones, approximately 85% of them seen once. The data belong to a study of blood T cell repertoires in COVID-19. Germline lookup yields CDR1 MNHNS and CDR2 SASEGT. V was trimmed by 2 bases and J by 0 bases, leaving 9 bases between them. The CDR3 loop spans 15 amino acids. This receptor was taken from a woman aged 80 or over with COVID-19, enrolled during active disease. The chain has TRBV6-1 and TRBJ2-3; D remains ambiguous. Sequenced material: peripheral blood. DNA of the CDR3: TGTGCCAGCAGTGAAACTCGCCTTAGCACAGATACGCAGTATTTT. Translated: CASSETRLSTDTQYF.